This paragraph covers one T cell receptor beta chain sequence. Its target antigen remains unknown. Per-base quality was not reported, and no clone a single base away is much larger than it. The sample belongs to a study of blood T cell repertoires in COVID-19 (dated by TCRdb to 2020 to 2021). For the wider study: Collaborator samples came from the United States, Italy and Spain and covered acute and convalescent phases of COVID-19. The prospective study material was composed of cDNA or gDNA derived from T cells, B-cell-depleted T cells, or PBMCs. Deeply sampled blood TCRbeta repertoires from subjects exposed to, actively infected with, or recovered from COVID-19 were included in the dataset. The repertoires were released in a freely available public database intended as a resource for research on the immune response to SARS-CoV-2. The samples were drawn from the first 160 participants of the ongoing ImmuneRACE study and from some 1,300 subjects provided by 6 global collaborators. Nearly every sample came with metadata listing a de-identified subject ID, COVID-19 status, age in years and sex. Where available, HLA class I and class II types were obtained from metadata supplied by the sample provider rather than from assay-based typing.

Each collaborating institution followed its own protocols to collect whole blood in K2EDTA tubes. For TCRbeta analysis, collaborators shipped samples as frozen whole blood, isolated PBMCs, or DNA extracted from either of those sample types. TCRbeta CDR3 regions were amplified from genomic DNA by means of the immunoSEQ Assay, a bias-controlled multiplex PCR. Per the authors' processing: The number of nucleated cells in each sample was estimated from the amplification of reference gene primers within the assay. To quantify the absolute abundance of each unique TCRbeta CDR3 rearrangement, sequence reads were collapsed and filtered. For each sample, productive Simpson clonality was calculated as the square root of Simpson's diversity index across productive rearrangements. What TCRdb holds here is the immuneACCESS table cut down to in-frame rearrangements. Part of the clones is not present; checked against another copy, under half of the missing clones reflect an unresolved V gene, and the others are unexplained. That table gives V, J and clone size, and the DNA gave D and trimming. This sample comprises around 150,000 clones, over 65% of them detected only once. Roughly 15% of the sample lies in the top ten.

Points the paper makes about the study in general: How much clinical and demographic metadata was included differed by source and by participant, and the metadata was provided uncurated.

The sample was peripheral blood. The sequence was collected from a man in his fifties or sixties with acute or convalescent COVID-19.

The CDR3 sequence is CASSLDTRRSGANVLTF. The bases are TGTGCCAGCAGCTTAGATACGAGGCGCTCTGGGGCCAACGTCCTGACTTTC. The V gene is TRBV11-2 and the J gene is TRBJ2-6, with no confident D gene call. CDR1 and CDR2 are drawn from the germline V gene: SGHAT, FQNNGV. Relative to germline, V is 0 bases shorter and J is 0 bases shorter, with 9 bases between their ends. The CDR3 starts with the cysteine, ends with the phenylalanine, and has 17 residues. The DNA shown is the 51-base CDR3, in frame from base 1. The full variable domain, completed from the reference TRBV11-2 and TRBJ2-6 proteins outside the CDR3, reads EAGVAQSPRYKIIEKRQSVAFWCNPISGHATLYWYQQILGQGPKLLIQFQNNGVVDDSQLPKDRFSAERLKGVDSTLKIQPAKLEDSAVYLCASSLDTRRSGANVLTFGAGSRLTVL.